The entry below describes one TCR beta chain. This sample is part of a study of T cell changes during pregnancy in multiple sclerosis. The assay was immunoSEQ multiplex PCR, and TCRdb's table has in-frame clones only and misses some. The table includes around 79,000 clones, approximately 90% detected once. The CDR3 is 13 amino acids. Per the germline V gene, CDR1 is SGHNT and CDR2 is YYREEE (reference sequence). The germline V and J ends were trimmed by 0 bases and 1 base, with 4 bases remaining between them. The rearrangement joins TRBV5-4 to TRBJ1-1; D gene uncertain. The receptor's source is a female donor with multiple sclerosis, enrolled in a pregnancy study. The specimen comprised CD4+ T cells from peripheral blood mononuclear cells, sampled in the second trimester of pregnancy. This chain's CDR3 is CASSLGANTEAFF. The CDR3 coding sequence is TGTGCCAGCAGCTTGGGCGCGAACACTGAAGCTTTCTTT. Using reference TRBV5-4 and TRBJ1-1 for the parts outside the CDR3, the full variable domain is ETGVTQSPTHLIKTRGQQVTLRCSSQSGHNTVSWYQQALGQGPQFIFQYYREEENGRGNFPPRFSGLQFPNYSSELNVNALELDDSALYLCASSLGANTEAFFGQGTRLTVV.